A single TCR beta chain is shown here with its context. The target antigen is unknown. Each subset's genomic DNA was shared equally among a number of immunoSEQ plates. Assay used: immunoSEQ multiplex PCR; TCRdb lists only in-frame clones, some missing. The sample holds about 2 million clones, 90% to 95% seen once. These data come from a study of shared clonotypes between healthy human individuals. Every contributor of samples was a Caucasian grown-up residing in Nashville, Tennessee. General study points: Shared clonotypes across all four donors exceeded non-shared ones in generation probability. The naive CD4 repertoires of a handful of donors were compared, and roughly 5% of clonotypes were shared.

CDR3 length: 15 amino acids. V lost 2 bases and J 2 bases, leaving 7 bases between the germline ends. In germline, CDR1 is KGHSH, CDR2 LQKENI. The receptor comes from a man between 18 and 35 years old in good health. Sequenced: naive CD4+ T cells sorted from blood. Subset noted: CD45RA+ positively selected. V gene TRBV18 combines with J gene TRBJ1-6; no definite D call. The CDR3 reads CASSPMGTYNSPLHF. DNA for the CDR3: TGTGCCAGCTCACCAATGGGTACCTATAATTCACCCCTCCACTTT.